The 25 T cell receptor beta chains below all came from one sample that was sequenced in a study of post-analysis software for immune sequencing data. Findings and limits, study-wide: The five TRBV segments detected at higher frequency in patients than in controls included TRBV5-6, TRBV5-1 and TRBV20-1.

Which antigens these TCRs recognize remains unknown. Built from TCR beta cDNA, the libraries had unique molecular identifiers in them. TCRdb reprocessed the PCR reads with MiXCR, giving one entry per CDR3 protein. Seen here are 700,000 to 800,000 distinct CDR3 sequences, roughly 30% observed once, and the top ten hold roughly 0.53%. Material for sequencing was blood. These receptors were obtained from a girl under 18 with multiple sclerosis.

The V gene is TRBV2, the J gene TRBJ1-1; a possible D gene is TRBD1 (5 bases). Germline CDR1 is SNHLY and CDR2 is FYNNEI. Between the trimmed V and J ends, which lost 10 bases and 4 bases, there was a span of 19 bases. The length of the CDR3 is 14 residues. CDR3 sequence: CAIRAGPGRTEAFF. Here the CDR3 DNA reads TGTGCCATAAGGGCGGGGCCCGGACGCACTGAAGCTTTCTTT.

The chain links TRBV2 to TRBJ1-3; 9 bases match TRBD1. This CDR3 is 15 amino acids long. The J segment lost 5 bases and the V segment lost 4 bases, leaving 6 bases of the junction unmatched. The germline CDR1 and CDR2 sequences are SNHLY and FYNNEI. DNA of the CDR3: TGTGCCAGCAGTGCGGGACAGGGTGCAAGAAACACCATATATTTT. This translates into CASSAGQGARNTIYF.

This clonotype was counted a few times. The CDR3: CASSLRSGGAYNEQFF. The CDR3 DNA follows: TGTGCCAGCAGCTTACGGAGCGGGGGGGCCTACAATGAGCAGTTCTTC. The chain has TRBV7-9 and TRBJ2-1; 10 positions agree with TRBD2. The CDR3 covers 16 residues. Germline loops: CDR1 SEHNR, CDR2 FQNEAQ (reference sequence). Unmatched junction bases numbered 3, after V lost 2 bases and J lost 2 bases.

This clonotype was seen more than once but under ten times. The rearrangement uses TRBV28 and TRBJ2-5; D not certain. This CDR3 region has 11 residues. V lost 7 bases to trimming and J lost 11 bases, with 14 bases between them. Looked up from germline, CDR1 is MDHEN and CDR2 is SYDVKM. The CDR3 sequence is CASTTYNEQYF. The CDR3 DNA follows: TGTGCCAGCACTACCTACAATGAGCAGTACTTC.

This clonotype was seen a handful of times. CDR3 sequence (DNA): TGCGCCACCGGGACCAACAGGAAAAATCAGCCCCAGCATTTT. It encodes CATGTNRKNQPQHF. The chain combines TRBV10-2 with TRBJ1-5; TRBD1 might be the D (5 bases). The germline CDR1 and CDR2 sequences are WSHSY and SAAADI. CDR3 length equals 14 residues. V lost 10 bases to trimming and J lost 4 bases, with 17 bases between them.

The chain joins TRBV7-7 to TRBJ2-2; perhaps TRBD2 as D (5 bases). The germline CDR1 and CDR2 sequences are SSHAT and FNYEAQ (reference sequence). Trimming stripped 4 bases from V and 8 bases from J, with 14 bases between. The CDR3 totals 14 residues. CDR3: CASSSIGGRGELFF. CDR3 nucleotides: TGTGCCAGCAGCTCAATCGGAGGCCGGGGGGAGCTGTTTTTT.

This sequence joins TRBV5-1 and TRBJ2-5, with 10 positions matching TRBD2. In germline, CDR1 is SGHRS, CDR2 YFSETQ. V trimming: 0 bases; J trimming: 3 bases; junction bases outside the gene matches: 5. The CDR3 extends over 16 amino acids. The CDR3 sequence: CASSLGSGLAEETQYF. CDR3 bases: TGCGCCAGCAGCTTGGGTTCTGGACTAGCGGAAGAGACCCAGTACTTC.

This sequence joins TRBV6-1 and TRBJ2-7; D possibly matches TRBD1 or TRBD2 (5 bases each). CDR1 MNHNS and CDR2 SASEGT come from the germline V gene. V dropped 7 bases and J dropped 6 bases, with 19 bases sitting between them. The CDR3 covers 14 residues. The CDR3 is CASTQTDFGGEQYF. The CDR3 nucleotides are TGTGCCAGCACCCAAACGGACTTTGGGGGCGAGCAGTACTTC.

There are a few counts of this clonotype. The chain has TRBV20-1 and TRBJ2-7; D call uncertain. The germline CDR1 and CDR2 sequences are DFQATT and SNEGSKA (reference sequence). The CDR3 extends over 8 amino acids. Trimming took off 7 bases at V and 5 bases at J, with 3 bases between the two ends. The CDR3 protein is CSVHEQYF. As DNA, the CDR3 is TGCAGTGTACACGAGCAGTACTTC.

The J gene is TRBJ2-1, the V gene TRBV6-6; TRBD2 agrees at 7 bases. J was trimmed by 4 bases and V by 4 bases; bases with no gene match: 10. Germline V gene lookup returns CDR1 MNHNY and CDR2 SVGAGI (reference sequence). The CDR3 sequence is 16 residues long. CDR3 sequence reads: CASSSPHRGSYNEQFF. The DNA for the CDR3 is TGTGCCAGCAGTTCGCCCCACCGCGGGAGTTACAATGAGCAGTTCTTC.

This clonotype was observed a handful of times. The genes are TRBV5-1 and TRBJ1-1; 10 positions match TRBD1. CDR1 is SGHRS and CDR2 is YFSETQ in the germline V gene. The ends lost 3 bases at V and 4 bases at J; junction bases unmatched: 0. This CDR3 has 13 amino acids. The CDR3 loop reads CASSWDRGTEAFF. CDR3 nucleotide sequence: TGCGCCAGCAGCTGGGACAGGGGCACTGAAGCTTTCTTT.

With regard to this clonotype: It may be a read error: a sequence one base away is much more abundant. This chain's CDR3 is CASSLSRGLSGANVLTF. CDR3 DNA sequence: TGTGCCAGCAGCCTTAGTAGGGGGCTCTCTGGGGCCAACGTCCTGACTTTC. The rearrangement joins TRBV11-2 to TRBJ2-6; 7 nucleotides align to TRBD1. CDR1 is SGHAT and CDR2 is FQNNGV in the germline V gene. V trimming: 5 bases; J trimming: 0 bases; junction bases outside the gene matches: 7. The CDR3 length is 17 residues.

The chain links TRBV29-1 to TRBJ2-3; 8 bases match TRBD2. Trimming removed 8 bases from V and 1 base from J; junction bases left unmatched: 8. Germline V gene sequence: CDR1 SQVTM, CDR2 ANQGSEA. The CDR3 contains 14 residues. CDR3 amino acids: CSTQREWGTDTQYF. The CDR3 DNA sequence: TGCAGCACGCAGCGGGAGTGGGGCACAGATACGCAGTATTTT.

V usage is TRBV6-5 and J usage is TRBJ1-5; 7 bases are a match to TRBD1. CDR1 and CDR2 (germline): MNHEY, SVGAGI. The V and J ends lost 0 bases and 7 bases, in that order; junction bases with no gene match: 3. The CDR3 runs to 14 residues. The CDR3: CASSYSNRGQPQHF. In DNA form, the CDR3 reads TGTGCCAGCAGTTACTCGAACAGGGGACAGCCCCAGCATTTT.

This chain connects TRBV20-1 to TRBJ2-7, with TRBD1 matching 10 bases. In germline, CDR1 is DFQATT, CDR2 SNEGSKA (reference sequence). Unmatched junction bases numbered 11, after V lost 5 bases and J lost 7 bases. The CDR3 runs 14 residues. CDR3 sequence: CSASSDRGAGEQYF. CDR3 nucleotide sequence: TGCAGTGCTTCATCGGACAGGGGGGCTGGGGAGCAGTACTTC.

The V call is TRBV5-5, the J call TRBJ1-4, with 9 nucleotides matching TRBD1. This CDR3 is 15 amino acids long. The ends lost 4 bases at V and 5 bases at J; junction bases unmatched: 6. Germline V gene lookup returns CDR1 SGHKS and CDR2 YYEKEE (reference sequence). CDR3 nucleotides: TGTGCCAGCAGCCTACTGACAGGGGGGAATGAAAAACTGTTTTTT. Translation gives CASSLLTGGNEKLFF.

V and J are TRBV10-3 and TRBJ2-5; D tentatively reads TRBD1 or TRBD2 (6 bases each). V was trimmed by 5 bases and J by 4 bases, leaving 14 bases between them. The CDR3 is 14 amino acids. The germline V gene has CDR1 ENHRY and CDR2 SYGVKD. The CDR3 here is CAISRGSSGETQYF. CDR3 nucleotides: TGTGCCATCAGTAGGGGGAGTAGCGGAGAGACCCAGTACTTC.

The V and J genes are TRBV4-2 and TRBJ1-2, with no clear D. Trimming removed 1 base at V and 2 bases at J, with 17 bases between. This CDR3 is built from 17 residues. Germline lookup yields CDR1 LGHNA and CDR2 YNFKEQ. The CDR3 reads CASSQGIGALINYGYTF. CDR3 sequence (DNA): TGTGCCAGCAGCCAAGGGATCGGAGCGCTGATAAACTATGGCTACACCTTC.

In this sample, this clonotype turned up a few times. The CDR3 protein is CASSQFPGVDSPLHF. The DNA of the CDR3 is TGTGCCAGCAGCCAATTTCCAGGGGTAGATTCACCCCTCCACTTT. The rearrangement joins TRBV3-1 to TRBJ1-6; possibly TRBD1 for D (6 bases). The CDR3 loop spans 15 amino acids. The germline V gene encodes CDR1 LGHDT and CDR2 YNNKEL (reference sequence). V was shortened by 2 bases and J by 8 bases, with 13 bases between the two germline ends.

About this clonotype: A much more abundant neighbour one base away suggests this may be a read error. The gene calls are TRBV29-1 and TRBJ2-5; D uncertain. Germline V gene data show CDR1 as SQVTM and CDR2 as ANQGSEA. The CDR3 length is 12 residues. V gave up 4 bases and J gave up 3 bases, with 9 bases separating them. CDR3 nucleotides: TGCAGCGTTGGAGCCCTTAAAGAGACCCAGTACTTC. It specifies CSVGALKETQYF.

This clonotype has only a few counts. This chain uses TRBV4-1 with TRBJ1-2, with a weak D call TRBD1 (6 bases). Germline V gene lookup returns CDR1 MGHRA and CDR2 YSYEKL. This CDR3 spans 13 amino acids. Trimming took 2 bases from V and 7 from J, leaving 11 bases between them. CDR3 amino acids: CASSQLPGAGYTF. In DNA, the CDR3 is TGCGCCAGCAGCCAACTACCAGGGGCTGGCTACACCTTC.

The V call is TRBV12-3 or TRBV12-4, the J call TRBJ2-3; the D gene could be TRBD1 or TRBD2 (5 bases each). V dropped 0 bases and J dropped 2 bases, with 15 bases sitting between them. The CDR3 loop spans 17 amino acids. The CDR3 nucleotides are TGTGCCAGCAGTTTAGCAAGGTCGGGACGAGACACAGATACGCAGTATTTT. Translated, it gives CASSLARSGRDTDTQYF.

The chain employs TRBV6-2 or TRBV6-3 and TRBJ2-5; TRBD1 matches at 9 bases. The CDR3 consists of 15 residues. The trim removed 6 bases at V and 2 bases at J, leaving 7 bases unmatched. The germline V gene has CDR1 MNHEY and CDR2 SVGEGT. DNA of the CDR3: TGTGCCAGCAGAAAGCGGGACAGGGCACAAGAGACCCAGTACTTC. Translation: CASRKRDRAQETQYF.

V gene TRBV12-3 or TRBV12-4 combines with J gene TRBJ1-1; no clear D gene. Trimming cost V 9 bases and J 5 bases, with 13 bases left between them. This CDR3 is built from 12 residues. The CDR3 region has the DNA TGTGCCAGTAGGTGGGGTAGGACTGAAGCTTTCTTT. Translation: CASRWGRTEAFF.

The CDR3 DNA follows: TGTGCCAGCAGCCAAGAATCGGGAGACAATGAGCAGTTCTTC. It yields the protein CASSQESGDNEQFF. The chain uses TRBV3-1 and TRBJ2-1, with D possibly matching TRBD2 (6 bases). The CDR3 extends over 14 amino acids. Germline V gives CDR1 LGHDT, CDR2 YNNKEL (reference sequence). The V and J ends lost 0 bases and 5 bases respectively, with 8 bases between them.